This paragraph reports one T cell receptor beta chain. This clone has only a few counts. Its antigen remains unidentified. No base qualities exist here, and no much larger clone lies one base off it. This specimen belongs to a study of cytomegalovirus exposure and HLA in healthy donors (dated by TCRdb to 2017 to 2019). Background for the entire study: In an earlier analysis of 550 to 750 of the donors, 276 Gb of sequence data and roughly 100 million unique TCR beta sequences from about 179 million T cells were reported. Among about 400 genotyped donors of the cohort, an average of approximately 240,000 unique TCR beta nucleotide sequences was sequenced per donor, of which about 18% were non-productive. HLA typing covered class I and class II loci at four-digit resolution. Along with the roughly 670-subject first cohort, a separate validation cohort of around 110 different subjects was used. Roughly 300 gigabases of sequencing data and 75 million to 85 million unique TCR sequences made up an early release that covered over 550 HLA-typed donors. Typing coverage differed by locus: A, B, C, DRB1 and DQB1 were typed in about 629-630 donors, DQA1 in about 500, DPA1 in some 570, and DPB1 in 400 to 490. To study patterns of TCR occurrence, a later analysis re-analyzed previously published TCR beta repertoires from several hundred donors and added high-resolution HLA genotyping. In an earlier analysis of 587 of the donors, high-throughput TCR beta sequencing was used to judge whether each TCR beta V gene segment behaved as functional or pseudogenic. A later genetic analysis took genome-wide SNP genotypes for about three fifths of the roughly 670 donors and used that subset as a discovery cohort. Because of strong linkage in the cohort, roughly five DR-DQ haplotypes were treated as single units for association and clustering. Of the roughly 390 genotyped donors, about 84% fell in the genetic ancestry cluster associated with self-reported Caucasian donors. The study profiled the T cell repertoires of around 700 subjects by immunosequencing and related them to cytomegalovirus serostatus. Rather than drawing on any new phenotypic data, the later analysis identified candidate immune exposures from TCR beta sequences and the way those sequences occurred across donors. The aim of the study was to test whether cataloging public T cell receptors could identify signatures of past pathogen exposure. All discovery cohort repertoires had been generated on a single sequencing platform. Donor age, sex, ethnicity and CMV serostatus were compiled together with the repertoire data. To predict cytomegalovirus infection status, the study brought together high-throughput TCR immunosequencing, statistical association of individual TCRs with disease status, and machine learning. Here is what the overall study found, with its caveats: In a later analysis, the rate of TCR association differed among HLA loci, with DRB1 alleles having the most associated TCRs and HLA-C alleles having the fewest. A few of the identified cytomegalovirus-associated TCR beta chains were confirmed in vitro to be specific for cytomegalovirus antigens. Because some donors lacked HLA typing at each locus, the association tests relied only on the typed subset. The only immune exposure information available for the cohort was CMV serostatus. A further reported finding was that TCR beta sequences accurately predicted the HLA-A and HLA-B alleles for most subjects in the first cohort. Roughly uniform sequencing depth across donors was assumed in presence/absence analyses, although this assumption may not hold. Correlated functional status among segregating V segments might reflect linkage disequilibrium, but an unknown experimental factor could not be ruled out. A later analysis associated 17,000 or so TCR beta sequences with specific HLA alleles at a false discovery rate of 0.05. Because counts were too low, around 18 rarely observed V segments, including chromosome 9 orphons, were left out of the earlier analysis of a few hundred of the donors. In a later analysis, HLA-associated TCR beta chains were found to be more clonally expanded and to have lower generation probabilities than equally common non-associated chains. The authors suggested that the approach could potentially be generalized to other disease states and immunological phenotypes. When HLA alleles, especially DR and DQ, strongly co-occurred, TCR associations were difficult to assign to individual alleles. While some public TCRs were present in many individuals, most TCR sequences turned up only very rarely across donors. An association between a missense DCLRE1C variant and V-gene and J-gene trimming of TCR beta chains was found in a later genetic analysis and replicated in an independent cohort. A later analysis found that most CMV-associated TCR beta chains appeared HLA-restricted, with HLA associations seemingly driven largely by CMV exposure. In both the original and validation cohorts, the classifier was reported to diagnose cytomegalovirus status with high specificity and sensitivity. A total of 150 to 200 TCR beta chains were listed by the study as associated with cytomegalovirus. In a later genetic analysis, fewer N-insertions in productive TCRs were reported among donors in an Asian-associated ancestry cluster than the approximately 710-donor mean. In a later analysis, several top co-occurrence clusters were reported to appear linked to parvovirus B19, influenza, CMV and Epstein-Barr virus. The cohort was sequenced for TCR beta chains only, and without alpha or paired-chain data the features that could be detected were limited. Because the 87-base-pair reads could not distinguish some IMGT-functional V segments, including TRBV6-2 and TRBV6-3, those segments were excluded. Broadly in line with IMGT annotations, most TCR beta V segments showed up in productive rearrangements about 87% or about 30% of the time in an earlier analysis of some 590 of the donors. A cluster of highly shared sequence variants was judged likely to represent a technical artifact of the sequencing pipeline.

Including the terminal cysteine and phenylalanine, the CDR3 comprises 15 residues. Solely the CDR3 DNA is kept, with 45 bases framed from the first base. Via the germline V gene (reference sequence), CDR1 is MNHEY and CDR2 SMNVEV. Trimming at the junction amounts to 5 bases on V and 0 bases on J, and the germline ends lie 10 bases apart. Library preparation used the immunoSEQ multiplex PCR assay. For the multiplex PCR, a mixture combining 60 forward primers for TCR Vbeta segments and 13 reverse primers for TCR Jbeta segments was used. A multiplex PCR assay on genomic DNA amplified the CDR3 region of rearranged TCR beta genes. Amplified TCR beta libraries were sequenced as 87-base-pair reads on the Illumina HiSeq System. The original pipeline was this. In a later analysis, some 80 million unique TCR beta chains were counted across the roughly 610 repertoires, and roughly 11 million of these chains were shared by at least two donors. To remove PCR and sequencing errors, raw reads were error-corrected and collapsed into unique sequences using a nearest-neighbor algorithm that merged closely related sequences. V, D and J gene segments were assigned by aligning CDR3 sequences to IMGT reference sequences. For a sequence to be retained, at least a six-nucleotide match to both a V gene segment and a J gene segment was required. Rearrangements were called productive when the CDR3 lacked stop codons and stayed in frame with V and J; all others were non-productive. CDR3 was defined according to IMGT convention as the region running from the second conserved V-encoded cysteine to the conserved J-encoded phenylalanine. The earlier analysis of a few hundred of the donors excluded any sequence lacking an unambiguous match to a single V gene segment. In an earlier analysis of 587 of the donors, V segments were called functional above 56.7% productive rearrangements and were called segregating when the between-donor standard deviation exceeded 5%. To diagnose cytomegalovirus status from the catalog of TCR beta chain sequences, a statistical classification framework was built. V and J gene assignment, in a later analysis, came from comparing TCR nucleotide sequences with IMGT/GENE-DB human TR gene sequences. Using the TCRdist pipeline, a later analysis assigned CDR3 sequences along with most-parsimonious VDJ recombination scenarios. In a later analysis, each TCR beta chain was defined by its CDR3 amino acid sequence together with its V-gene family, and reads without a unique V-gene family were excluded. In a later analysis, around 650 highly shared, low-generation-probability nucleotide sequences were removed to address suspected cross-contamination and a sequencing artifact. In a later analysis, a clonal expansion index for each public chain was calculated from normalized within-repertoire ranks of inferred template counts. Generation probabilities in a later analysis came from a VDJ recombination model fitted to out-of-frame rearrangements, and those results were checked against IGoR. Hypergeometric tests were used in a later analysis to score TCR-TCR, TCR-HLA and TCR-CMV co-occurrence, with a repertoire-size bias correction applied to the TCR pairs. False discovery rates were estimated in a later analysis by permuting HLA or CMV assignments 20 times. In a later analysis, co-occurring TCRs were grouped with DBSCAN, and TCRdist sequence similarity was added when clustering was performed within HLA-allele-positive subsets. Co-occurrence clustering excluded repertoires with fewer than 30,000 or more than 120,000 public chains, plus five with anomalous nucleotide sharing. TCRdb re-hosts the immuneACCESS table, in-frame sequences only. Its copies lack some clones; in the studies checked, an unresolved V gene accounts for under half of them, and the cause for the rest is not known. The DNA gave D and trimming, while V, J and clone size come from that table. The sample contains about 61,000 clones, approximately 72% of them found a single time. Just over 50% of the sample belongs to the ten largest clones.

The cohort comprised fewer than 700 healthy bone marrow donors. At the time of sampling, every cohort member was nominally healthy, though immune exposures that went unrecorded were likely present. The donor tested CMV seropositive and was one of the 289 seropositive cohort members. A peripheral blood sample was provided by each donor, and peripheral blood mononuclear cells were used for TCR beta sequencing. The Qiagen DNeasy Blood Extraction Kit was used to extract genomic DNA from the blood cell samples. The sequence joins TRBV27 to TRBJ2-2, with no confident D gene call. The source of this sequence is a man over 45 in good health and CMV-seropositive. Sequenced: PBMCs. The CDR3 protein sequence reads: CASSVTSANTGELFF. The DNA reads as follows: TGTGCCAGCAGTGTCACCAGCGCGAACACCGGGGAGCTGTTTTTT.